This T cell receptor beta chain originates from a study of blood T cell repertoires in COVID-19. Looking at the study overall: Acute-phase and convalescent COVID-19 samples originated in the United States, Italy and Spain. PBMCs, B-cell-depleted T cells, or T cells provided the cDNA or gDNA that made up the material.

Original methodology: Amplification from reference gene primers served as the basis for estimated nucleated cell counts. Sequencing was performed with immunoSEQ multiplex PCR; in TCRdb, only in-frame clones are kept and a portion is missing. V and J calls and clone size are given by that table; D and trimming were obtained from the DNA. In the table there are around 40,000 clones, about 91% of which are singletons. The receptor was derived from a woman aged 25 to 45 in a cohort sampled during active COVID-19. The specimen sequenced was peripheral blood.

CDR3 region: CASSAPTGTGNTIYF. DNA of the CDR3: TGTGCCAGCAGCGCACCCACGGGGACTGGAAACACCATATATTTT. The J gene is TRBJ1-3, the V gene TRBV9, with unresolved D. The V end lost 3 bases, the J end lost 2 bases, and 12 bases lay between the germline ends. This CDR3 contains 15 residues. The germline V gene encodes CDR1 SGDLS and CDR2 YYNGEE.